This record looks at one T cell receptor (beta chain) sequence and its context. Its specificity is not known. This entry is derived from a study of T-cell reconstitution after alpha-beta-depleted transplantation in children. Study-wide results and limits: Newly produced T cells mostly accounted for T-cell counts and diversity one year post-transplant. At day 60, the high TCRbeta diversity found in some patients originated from recipient T cells and thymic progenitors that had survived. The study reportedly traced alpha-beta T cells about two months after transplant to several hundred expanded graft clones.

A TCRbeta library incorporating unique molecular identifiers was prepared. TCRdb independently ran MiXCR on the PCR reads; one entry per CDR3 protein. The repertoire includes more than 200,000 distinct CDR3 sequences, more than 20% of them detected once, and under 5.5% sits in the top ten. Source: PBMCs, mostly from graft donor cells, taken 360 days after TCRalphabeta/CD19-depleted stem cell transplant. This TCR came from a female patient between 2 and 10 years old who had a stem cell transplant for congenital amegakaryocytic thrombocytopenia, so the T cells may come from the graft donor.

The CDR3 nucleotides are TGCGCCAGCAGCTTGGTGGCTAGCGGGAACAATGAGCAGTTCTTC. Protein: CASSLVASGNNEQFF. V usage is TRBV5-1 and J usage is TRBJ2-1; 9 bases line up with TRBD2. V was pared by 0 bases and J by 5 bases, with 3 bases of the junction left unmatched. Per germline, CDR1 SGHRS and CDR2 YFSETQ. CDR3 length: 15 residues.